This T cell receptor (beta chain) emerged from a study of blood T cell repertoires in COVID-19. On the study more broadly: Sites across the United States, Italy and Spain contributed samples from acute and convalescent COVID-19.

The repertoire was sequenced with immunoSEQ multiplex PCR; TCRdb's copy has only in-frame clones and lacks some. The sample has roughly 63,000 clones, 65% to 75% seen once. There are 14 residues in the CDR3. Germline V gene data show CDR1 as MNHEY and CDR2 as SMNVEV (reference sequence). Trimming stripped 0 bases from V and 4 bases from J, with 9 bases between. The receptor's source is a woman older than 75 with acute or convalescent COVID-19. This chain joins TRBV27 and TRBJ1-2; D is possibly TRBD1 (5 bases). The sample was peripheral blood. Here the CDR3 reads CASSLSGQGYGYTF. CDR3 coding DNA: TGTGCCAGCAGTTTATCGGGGCAGGGCTATGGCTACACCTTC.